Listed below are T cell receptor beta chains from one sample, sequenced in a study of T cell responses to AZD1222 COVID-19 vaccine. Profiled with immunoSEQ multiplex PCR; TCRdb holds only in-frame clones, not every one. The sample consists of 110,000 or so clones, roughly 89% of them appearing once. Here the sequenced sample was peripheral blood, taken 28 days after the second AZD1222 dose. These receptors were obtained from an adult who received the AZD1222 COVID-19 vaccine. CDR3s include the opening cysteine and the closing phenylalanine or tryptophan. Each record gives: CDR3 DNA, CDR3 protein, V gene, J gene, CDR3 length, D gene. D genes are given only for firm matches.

TGTGCCAGCATCCCCTCCCGGGACATGAACACTGAAGCTTTCTTT,CASIPSRDMNTEAFF,TRBV11-3,TRBJ1-1,15,-
TGTGCCAGTTGGAGGGGAGTAATGAACACTGAAGCTTTCTTT,CASWRGVMNTEAFF,TRBV27,TRBJ1-1,14,-
TGTGCCAGCAGTTTACTAGTGCCCTGGGGCAAAAACATTCAGTACTTC,CASSLLVPWGKNIQYF,TRBV27,TRBJ2-4,16,-
TGCAGCGTCGGACCATTCTCCTACGAGCAGTACTTC,CSVGPFSYEQYF,TRBV29-1,TRBJ2-7,12,-
TGTGCCAGCGGACAGGCCTACAATGAGCAGTTCTTC,CASGQAYNEQFF,TRBV6-5,TRBJ2-1,12,TRBD1
TGTGCCTGGATAAGGTTTGAGAACACTGAAGCTTTCTTT,CAWIRFENTEAFF,TRBV30,TRBJ1-1,13,-
TGTGCCAGCAGCGTAACTCACTTC,CASSVTHF,TRBV11-2,TRBJ2-5,8,-
TGTGCCAGTAGTATAGGGGCACTAGCGGCCTCCTACAATGAGCAGTTCTTC,CASSIGALAASYNEQFF,TRBV19,TRBJ2-1,17,TRBD2
TGTGCCAGCAGTTTAGTGGGGGGTGACACCGGGGAGCTGTTTTTT,CASSLVGGDTGELFF,TRBV28,TRBJ2-2,15,-
TGTGCCAGCAGCTGGAACCACAGGGCTGGAAACACCATATATTTT,CASSWNHRAGNTIYF,TRBV5-6,TRBJ1-3,15,-
TGTGCCAGTAGGCAAGTGTCGGGGGCGGCCTACGAGCAGTACTTC,CASRQVSGAAYEQYF,TRBV19,TRBJ2-7,15,-
TGCGCCAGCAGCCAAGGACGGCCTCAAGGGAGGGCAGATACGCAGTATTTT,CASSQGRPQGRADTQYF,TRBV4-3,TRBJ2-3,17,TRBD2
TGTGCCAGCAAATCCAGTTATAGCAATCAGCCCCAGCATTTT,CASKSSYSNQPQHF,TRBV6-5,TRBJ1-5,14,-